These T cell receptor beta chains were read from a single sample in a study of cytomegalovirus exposure and HLA in healthy donors. Assay: immunoSEQ multiplex PCR; the TCRdb copy retains only in-frame clones and omits some. Its listing shows 90,000 to 120,000 clones. The sequencing input was PBMCs. These receptors all stem from a man aged 45-60 years in good health and CMV-seronegative. CDR3s leave out the opening cysteine and the closing phenylalanine or tryptophan. The order of the fields is J gene, V gene, CDR3 protein.

>TRBJ2-1|TRBV5-1
ASSPTPLAGGTHNEQF
>TRBJ1-1|TRBV7-9
ASSLELTANTEAF
>TRBJ1-1|TRBV18
ASSPPRGDTEAF
>TRBJ1-5|TRBV19
ASSIARDSQH
>TRBJ1-2|TRBV27
ASSFAGTGGAEIYGYT
>TRBJ2-5|TRBV12-5
ASGLGQGETQY
>TRBJ2-4|TRBV5-4
ASSLGGTGAGHIQY
>TRBJ1-1|TRBV2
ASTGVIRTEAF
>TRBJ1-3|TRBV7-9
ASSLGLSGNTIY
>TRBJ2-7|TRBV7-9
ASSQTVYEQY
>TRBJ2-2|TRBV19
ASTGQLVQNTGELF
>TRBJ1-2|TRBV6-1
ASSEAQANYGYT
>TRBJ2-7|TRBV7-9
ASSSGSSYEQY
>TRBJ2-4|TRBV6-6
ASSYSTGFGNIQY
>TRBJ1-2|TRBV5-1
ASSLDGREDYGYT
>TRBJ1-1|TRBV29-1
STQGTVNTEAF
>TRBJ1-4|TRBV10-3
AISARGVGTSNEKLF
>TRBJ2-7|TRBV10-3
AISGWDTSYEQY
>TRBJ1-5|TRBV30
AWSVGMAAGQPQH
>TRBJ1-2|TRBV7-9
ASSKGQVVYGYT
>TRBJ2-5|TRBV29-1
SVEAPGGRLWETQY
>TRBJ1-1|TRBV5-6
ASSLGIKGASTEAF
>TRBJ2-7|TRBV19
ASGESGSYEQY
>TRBJ1-5|TRBV11-2
ASSLGRTGGPEQPQH
>TRBJ1-5|TRBV27
ASSVEGRNQPQH
>TRBJ1-1|TRBV11-2
ASSLVRTEAF
>TRBJ2-2|TRBV5-6
ASSWGGGRTTGELF
>TRBJ2-4|TRBV4-2
ASSQVLAGWDIQY
>TRBJ2-1|TRBV15
ATSRDRGLINEQF
>TRBJ2-1|TRBV27
ASSFDGRGGFEQF